This TCR beta chain was profiled in a study of blood T cell repertoires in COVID-19. Study information: The analysed material was cDNA or gDNA that came from T cells, B-cell-depleted T cells, or PBMCs.

The germline CDR1 and CDR2 sequences are LNHNV and YYDKDF (reference sequence). CDR3 length: 14 residues. V was pared by 3 bases and J by 8 bases, with 13 bases between. Generated by immunoSEQ multiplex PCR, the TCRdb table keeps only in-frame clones and is missing some. This sample yields roughly 80,000 clones, of which roughly four fifths are seen a single time; about a fifth belongs to the top ten. This TCR came from a human donor in a cohort sampled during active COVID-19. V usage is TRBV15 and J usage is TRBJ1-4, with D possibly matching TRBD1 (5 bases). The sample consisted of peripheral blood. The CDR3 nucleotides read TGTGCCACCAGCAGGGACCTAGGGGCGGAAAAACTGTTTTTT. This sequence encodes CATSRDLGAEKLFF.